These 17 T cell receptor beta chains share one sample of origin, sequenced in a study of T-cell reconstitution after alpha-beta-depleted transplantation in children. Preparing the TCRbeta library involved the use of unique molecular identifiers. Using its own MiXCR run on the PCR reads, TCRdb lists one record per CDR3 protein. The data contain around 4,500 distinct CDR3 sequences, around 19% of them singletons. The source material was PBMCs, mostly from graft donor cells, sampled 180 days after TCRalphabeta/CD19-depleted stem cell transplant. The receptors originated from a male patient aged 2-9 years who had a stem cell transplant for acute lymphoblastic leukemia, so the T cells may come from the graft donor.

This clonotype rates as medium-sized (0.01 to 0.1%). The chain combines TRBV7-2 with TRBJ2-5, with D maybe TRBD2 (7 bases). V lost 5 bases, J lost 3 bases, and 16 bases lay in between. Germline lookup yields CDR1 SGHTA and CDR2 FQGNSA. The CDR3 has 15 residues. CDR3 coding DNA: TGTGCCAGCAGCCTAGGGGGGGCAGGGGAAGAGACCCAGTACTTC. As protein: CASSLGGAGEETQYF.

The sample holds many counts of this clonotype. The V call is TRBV7-9, the J call TRBJ2-7, with 7 bases lining up with TRBD1. The CDR3 covers 16 residues. V shed 6 bases, J shed 7 bases, and the junction held 18 bases outside the gene matches. From germline, CDR1 is SEHNR and CDR2 FQNEAQ (reference sequence). In DNA form, the CDR3 reads TGTGCCAGCAGACCACTCCGACAGGGCCCGGGAAAGGAGCAGTACTTC. Its translation: CASRPLRQGPGKEQYF.

Points on this clonotype: It may be a read error: a sequence one base away is much more abundant. The CDR3 is CASSISILDQPQHF. CDR3 DNA: TGTGCCAGTAGTATTTCGATTTTGGATCAGCCCCAGCATTTT. The rearrangement links TRBV19 to TRBJ1-5; D not certain. Germline CDR1 and CDR2: LNHDA and SQIVND (reference sequence). The V end was cut by 3 bases, the J end by 5 bases, with 11 bases between. CDR3 length equals 14 residues.

The chain combines TRBV28 with TRBJ2-7; D is possibly TRBD2 (6 bases). V lost 4 bases to trimming and J lost 3 bases, with 13 bases between them. CDR3 length equals 14 residues. The V gene's germline CDR1 is MDHEN and CDR2 SYDVKM. CDR3 DNA: TGTGCCAGCAGTTCGGCGGGAACCTTCTACGAGCAGTACTTC. Translated: CASSSAGTFYEQYF.

About this clonotype: The conserved final phenylalanine or tryptophan is absent from the CDR3, which likely points to a read error. Because the CDR3's place on the DNA is in doubt, the DNA is left out and the CDR3 is given as listed by TCRdb. This sequence joins TRBV7-9 and TRBJ2-1. CDR1 is SEHNR and CDR2 is FQNEAQ in the germline V gene (reference sequence). The CDR3 extends over 15 residues, inclusive of both ends. CDR3 sequence reads: CASNPSGRAYNEQFA.

This clonotype was counted ten times or more. As DNA, the CDR3 is TGTGCCAGCAGCCTTTCCCCGGGACAGGGATTTTCTACAGATACGCAGTATTTT. It translates to CASSLSPGQGFSTDTQYF. The chain links TRBV2 to TRBJ2-3; 9 nucleotides align to TRBD1. CDR3 size: 18 residues. Germline CDR1 SNHLY, CDR2 FYNNEI. The junction had 16 bases not matched to a gene; V was cut back by 6 bases and J by 3 bases.

This clonotype was counted ten times or more. This chain joins TRBV9 and TRBJ2-3; no clear D. CDR1 SGDLS and CDR2 YYNGEE come from the germline V gene. CDR3 length: 13 residues. V shed 0 bases and J shed 4 bases, with 6 bases lying between them. CDR3 nucleotide sequence: TGTGCCAGCAGCGTAGAAGACCCAGATACGCAGTATTTT. It yields the protein CASSVEDPDTQYF.

Judged by abundance, this clonotype is medium-sized. The V call is TRBV7-9, the J call TRBJ2-1; 14 bases align to TRBD2. V shed 2 bases, J shed 6 bases, and the junction held 15 bases outside the gene matches. Per germline, CDR1 SEHNR and CDR2 FQNEAQ (reference sequence). This CDR3 comprises 20 residues. In DNA form, the CDR3 reads TGTGCCAGCAGCTTATTCCCGTCCGGGACTAGCGGGAGCCGGGTCAATGAGCAGTTCTTC. Its protein is CASSLFPSGTSGSRVNEQFF.

The chain links TRBV5-6 to TRBJ2-5; maybe TRBD2 (5 bases). The V and J ends lost 1 base and 4 bases respectively, with 8 bases between them. Germline CDR1 reads SGHDT; CDR2 reads YYEEEE. CDR3 length: 13 amino acids. The CDR3 protein is CASSLKGRETQYF. The CDR3 DNA reads TGTGCCAGCAGCTTGAAAGGGAGAGAGACCCAGTACTTC.

This clonotype was seen repeatedly, ten times or more. This chain uses TRBV2 with TRBJ2-2; the match to TRBD1 covers 8 bases. The trim removed 4 bases at V and 5 bases at J, leaving 6 bases unmatched. Germline lookup yields CDR1 SNHLY and CDR2 FYNNEI. The CDR3 sequence is 15 residues long. Here the CDR3 reads CASSGQGAVTGELFF. CDR3 coding DNA: TGTGCCAGCAGTGGCCAGGGGGCGGTTACCGGGGAGCTGTTTTTT.

This clonotype was recorded many times. The gene calls are TRBV5-1 and TRBJ2-1; 14 bases match TRBD2. CDR3 length: 16 amino acids. V gave up 4 bases and J gave up 7 bases; unmatched junction bases: 7. Germline loops: CDR1 SGHRS, CDR2 YFSETQ. The CDR3 sequence is CASSPGLAGGLNEQFF. The DNA for the CDR3 is TGCGCCAGCAGCCCAGGACTAGCGGGAGGTCTAAATGAGCAGTTCTTC.

J is TRBJ2-1 and V is TRBV5-4; 12 bases match TRBD1. The CDR3 is 18 residues long. Unmatched junction bases numbered 15, after V lost 4 bases and J lost 7 bases. Germline V gene lookup returns CDR1 SGHNT and CDR2 YYREEE (reference sequence). The chain's CDR3 is CASSPEWGTGGAWNEQFF. In DNA form, the CDR3 reads TGTGCCAGCAGCCCGGAGTGGGGGACAGGGGGCGCGTGGAATGAGCAGTTCTTC.

This clonotype was recorded many times. The chain joins TRBV25-1 to TRBJ2-5, with a weak D call TRBD1 (5 bases). The CDR3 loop spans 16 amino acids. The V gene lost 1 base and the J gene lost 2 bases, with 14 bases spanning the gap. The germline gives CDR1 MGHDK, CDR2 SYGVNS. As DNA, the CDR3 is TGTGCCAGCAGTGAATGGGGCAGTTTGGAGCAAGAGACCCAGTACTTC. Translating gives CASSEWGSLEQETQYF.

This clonotype was counted ten times or more. This rearrangement joins TRBV27 to TRBJ2-5, with D possibly matching TRBD1 (5 bases). The V end lost 2 bases, the J end lost 2 bases, and 9 bases lay between the germline ends. Germline loops: CDR1 MNHEY, CDR2 SMNVEV (reference sequence). The CDR3 runs to 14 residues. Here the CDR3 reads CASSLLDSQETQYF. In DNA, the CDR3 is TGTGCCAGCAGTTTACTCGACAGTCAAGAGACCCAGTACTTC.

This clonotype was observed at least ten times. This chain connects TRBV3-1 to TRBJ2-3; a possible D gene is TRBD2 (6 bases). Germline lookup yields CDR1 LGHDT and CDR2 YNNKEL (reference sequence). This CDR3 is 13 amino acids long. The germline V and J ends were trimmed by 1 base and 4 bases, with 6 bases remaining between them. CDR3 sequence (DNA): TGTGCCAGCAGCCAAGCGGGAGCAGATACGCAGTATTTT. This codes for CASSQAGADTQYF.

This clonotype has ten or more counts. Written as DNA, the CDR3 is TGTGCCAGCAGCCAAGATAGGGGGGGTAGCGGATACACCGGGGAGCTGTTTTTT. Its translation: CASSQDRGGSGYTGELFF. The V gene is TRBV3-1, the J gene TRBJ2-2; D is perhaps TRBD2 (7 bases). Trimming left V 0 bases short and J 3 bases short, with 17 bases between. Germline CDR1 and CDR2: LGHDT and YNNKEL (reference sequence). This CDR3 region has 18 residues.

J is TRBJ1-4 and V is TRBV2, with D possibly being TRBD1 (5 bases). CDR1 and CDR2 (germline): SNHLY, FYNNEI. Trimming left V 6 bases short and J 6 bases short, with 11 bases between. The CDR3 runs 13 residues. CDR3 residues: CASRGQLDEKLFF. CDR3 nucleotides: TGTGCCAGCAGGGGGCAATTGGATGAAAAACTGTTTTTT.